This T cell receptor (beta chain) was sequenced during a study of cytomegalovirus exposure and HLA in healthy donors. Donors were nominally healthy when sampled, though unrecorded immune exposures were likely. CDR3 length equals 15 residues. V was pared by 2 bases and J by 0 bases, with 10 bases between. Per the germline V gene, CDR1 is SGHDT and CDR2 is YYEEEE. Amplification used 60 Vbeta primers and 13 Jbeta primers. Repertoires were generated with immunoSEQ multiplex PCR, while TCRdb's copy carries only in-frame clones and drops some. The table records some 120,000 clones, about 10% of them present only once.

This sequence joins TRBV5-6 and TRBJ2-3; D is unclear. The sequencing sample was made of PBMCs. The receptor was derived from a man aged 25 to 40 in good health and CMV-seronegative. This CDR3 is CASSFAGRSTDTQYF. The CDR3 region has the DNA TGTGCCAGCAGCTTTGCAGGTCGTAGCACAGATACGCAGTATTTT.